What follows is one T cell receptor beta chain and its context. In the source study's methods: There were a median of roughly 100,000 TCRs per sample, with a range from roughly 20,000 to 700,000. In TCRdb, the RACE reads were re-called with MiXCR into one record per CDR3 protein. For this entry, the V and J calls and clone size follow TCRdb and not the study's own pipeline. The table has about 190,000 distinct CDR3 sequences, more than 20% seen once. CDR3 length: 14 residues. After removal of 7 bases from V and 0 bases from J, the junction contained 6 bases not matched to a gene. Germline CDR1 reads DFQATT; CDR2 reads SNEGSKA (reference sequence). The data derive from a study of human T cells and chemical hapten exposure. On the study more broadly: There were per-sample TCR yield variations, arising mainly from small pooled library volume differences.

Time point in this sample: patch test 3, about 24 weeks after DPC sensitization. Treatment denoted: therapeutic diphenylcyclopropenone sensitization with weekly scalp DPC. Blood draws preceded each patch test application. V is TRBV20-1 and J is TRBJ2-4, with 7 nucleotides matching TRBD2. The TCR comes from a woman aged 40 to 50 with alopecia areata. Some clones in this sample may be carry-over from other donors' samples. The input for sequencing was whole blood, taken in connection with sensitization to the hapten diphenylcyclopropenone (DPC). CDR3: CSELAEGAKNIQYF. CDR3 bases: TGCAGTGAGCTAGCGGAAGGAGCCAAAAACATTCAGTACTTC.